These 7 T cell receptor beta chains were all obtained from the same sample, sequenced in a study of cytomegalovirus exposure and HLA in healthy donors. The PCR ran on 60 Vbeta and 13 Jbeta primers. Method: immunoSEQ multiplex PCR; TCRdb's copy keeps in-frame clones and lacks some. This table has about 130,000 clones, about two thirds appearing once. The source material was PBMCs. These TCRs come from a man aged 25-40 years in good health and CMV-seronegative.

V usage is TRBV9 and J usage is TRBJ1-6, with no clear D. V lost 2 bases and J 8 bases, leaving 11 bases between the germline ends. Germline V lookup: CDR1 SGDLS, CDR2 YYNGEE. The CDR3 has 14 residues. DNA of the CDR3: TGTGCCAGCAGCGTCTCCGGGTCACATTCACCCCTCCACTTT. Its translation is CASSVSGSHSPLHF. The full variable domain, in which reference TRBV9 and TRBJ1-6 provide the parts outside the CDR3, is DSGVTQTPKHLITATGQRVTLRCSPRSGDLSVYWYQQSLDQGLQFLIQYYNGEERAKGNILERFSAQQFPDLHSELNLSSLELGDSALYFCASSVSGSHSPLHFGNGTRLTVT.

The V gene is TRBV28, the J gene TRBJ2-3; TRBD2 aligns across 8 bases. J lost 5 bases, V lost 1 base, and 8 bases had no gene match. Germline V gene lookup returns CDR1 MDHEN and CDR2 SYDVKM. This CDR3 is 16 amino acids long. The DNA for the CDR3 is TGTGCCAGCAGTTTATTGTCGGGGGGGGCCATAGATACGCAGTATTTT. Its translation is CASSLLSGGAIDTQYF.

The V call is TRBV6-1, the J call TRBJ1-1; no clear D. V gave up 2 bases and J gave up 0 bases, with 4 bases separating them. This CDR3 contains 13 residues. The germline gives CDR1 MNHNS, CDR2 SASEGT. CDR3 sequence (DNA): TGTGCCAGCAGTGAAACGGTGAACACTGAAGCTTTCTTT. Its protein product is CASSETVNTEAFF.

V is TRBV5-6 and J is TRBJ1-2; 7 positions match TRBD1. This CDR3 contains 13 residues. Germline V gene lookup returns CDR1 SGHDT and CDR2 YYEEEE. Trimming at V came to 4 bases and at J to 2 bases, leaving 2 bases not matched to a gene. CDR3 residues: CASSRQGNYGYTF. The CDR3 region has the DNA TGTGCCAGCAGCCGACAGGGAAACTATGGCTACACCTTC. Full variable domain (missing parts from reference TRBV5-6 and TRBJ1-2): DAGVTQSPTHLIKTRGQQVTLRCSPKSGHDTVSWYQQALGQGPQFIFQYYEEEERQRGNFPDRFSGHQFPNYSSELNVNALLLGDSALYLCASSRQGNYGYTFGSGTRLTVV.

CDR3 loop: CASSSAGTTGQETQYF. For the CDR3, the DNA is TGTGCCAGCAGCTCAGCCGGGACTACGGGCCAAGAGACCCAGTACTTC. This rearrangement joins TRBV7-2 to TRBJ2-5, with 7 bases identical to TRBD2. Unmatched junction bases numbered 9, after V lost 4 bases and J lost 1 base. In germline, CDR1 is SGHTA, CDR2 FQGNSA. The CDR3 has 16 residues.

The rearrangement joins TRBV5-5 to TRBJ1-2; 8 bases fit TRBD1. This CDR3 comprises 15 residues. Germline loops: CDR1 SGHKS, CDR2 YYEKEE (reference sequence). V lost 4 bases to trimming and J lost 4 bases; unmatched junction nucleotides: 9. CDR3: CASSPGQVDSYGYTF. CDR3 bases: TGTGCCAGCAGCCCGGGACAGGTGGATTCCTATGGCTACACCTTC.

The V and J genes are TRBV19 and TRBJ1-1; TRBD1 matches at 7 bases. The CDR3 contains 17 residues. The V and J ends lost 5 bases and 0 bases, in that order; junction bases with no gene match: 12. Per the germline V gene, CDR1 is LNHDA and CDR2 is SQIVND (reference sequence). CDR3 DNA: TGTGCCAGTAGTCCGTGGACAGGCGACTTAATGAACACTGAAGCTTTCTTT. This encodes CASSPWTGDLMNTEAFF.